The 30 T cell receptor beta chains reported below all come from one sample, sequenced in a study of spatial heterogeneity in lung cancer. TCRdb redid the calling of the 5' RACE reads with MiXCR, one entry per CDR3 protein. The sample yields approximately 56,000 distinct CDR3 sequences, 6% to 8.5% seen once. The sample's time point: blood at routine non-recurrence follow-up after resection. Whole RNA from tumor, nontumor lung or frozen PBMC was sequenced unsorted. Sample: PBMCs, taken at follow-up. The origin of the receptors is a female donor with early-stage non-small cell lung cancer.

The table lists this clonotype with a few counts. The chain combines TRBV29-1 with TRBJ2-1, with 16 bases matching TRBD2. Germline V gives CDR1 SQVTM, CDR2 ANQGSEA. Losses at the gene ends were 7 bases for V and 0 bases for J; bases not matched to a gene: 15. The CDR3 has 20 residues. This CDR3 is CSARPAGTSGGASSYNEQFF. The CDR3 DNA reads TGCAGCGCCCGACCAGCCGGGACTAGCGGGGGGGCGAGCTCCTACAATGAGCAGTTCTTC.

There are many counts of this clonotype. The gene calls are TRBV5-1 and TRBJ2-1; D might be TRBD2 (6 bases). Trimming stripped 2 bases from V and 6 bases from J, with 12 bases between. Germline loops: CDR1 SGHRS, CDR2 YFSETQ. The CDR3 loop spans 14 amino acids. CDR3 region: CASSFGTGGNEQFF. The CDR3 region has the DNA TGCGCCAGCAGCTTCGGGACCGGGGGCAATGAGCAGTTCTTC. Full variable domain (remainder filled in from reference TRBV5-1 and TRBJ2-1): KAGVTQTPRYLIKTRGQQVTLSCSPISGHRSVSWYQQTPGQGLQFLFEYFSETQRNKGNFPGRFSGRQFSNSRSEMNVSTLELGDSALYLCASSFGTGGNEQFFGPGTRLTVL.

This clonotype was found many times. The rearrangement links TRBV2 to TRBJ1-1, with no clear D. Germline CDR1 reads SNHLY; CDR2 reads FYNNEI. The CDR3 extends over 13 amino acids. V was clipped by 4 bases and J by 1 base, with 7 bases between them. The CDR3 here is CASSVERNTEAFF. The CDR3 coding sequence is TGTGCCAGCAGTGTTGAGCGGAACACTGAAGCTTTCTTT.

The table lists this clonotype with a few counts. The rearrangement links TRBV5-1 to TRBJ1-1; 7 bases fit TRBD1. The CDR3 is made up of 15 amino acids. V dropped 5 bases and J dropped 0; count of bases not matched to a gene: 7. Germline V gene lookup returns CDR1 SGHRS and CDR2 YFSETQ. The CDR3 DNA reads TGCGCCAGCAGTAGGTTGGGACAGATGAACACTGAAGCTTTCTTT. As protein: CASSRLGQMNTEAFF.

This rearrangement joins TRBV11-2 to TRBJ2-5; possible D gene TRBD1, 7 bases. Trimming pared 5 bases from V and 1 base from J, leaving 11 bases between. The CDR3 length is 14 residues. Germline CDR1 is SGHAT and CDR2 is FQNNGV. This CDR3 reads CASSAGQFQETQYF. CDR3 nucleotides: TGTGCCAGCAGCGCGGGACAGTTCCAAGAGACCCAGTACTTC.

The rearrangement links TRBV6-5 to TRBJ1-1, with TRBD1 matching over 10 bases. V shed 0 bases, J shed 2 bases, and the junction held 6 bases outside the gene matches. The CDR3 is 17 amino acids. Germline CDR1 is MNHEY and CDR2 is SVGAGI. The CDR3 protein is CASSYSLGTGENTEAFF. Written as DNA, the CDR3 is TGTGCCAGCAGTTACTCGCTTGGGACAGGGGAAAACACTGAAGCTTTCTTT.

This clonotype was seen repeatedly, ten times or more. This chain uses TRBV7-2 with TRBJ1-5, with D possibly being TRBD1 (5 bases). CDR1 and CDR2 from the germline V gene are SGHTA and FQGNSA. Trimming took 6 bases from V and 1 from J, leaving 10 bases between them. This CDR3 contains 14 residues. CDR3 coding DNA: TGTGCCAGCAGTCGTCAGGGAAGCAATCAGCCCCAGCATTTT. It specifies CASSRQGSNQPQHF.

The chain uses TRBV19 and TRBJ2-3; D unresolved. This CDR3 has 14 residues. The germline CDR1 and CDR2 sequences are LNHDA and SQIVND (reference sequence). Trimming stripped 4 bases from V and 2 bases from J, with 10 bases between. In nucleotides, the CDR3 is TGTGCCAGTAGTAAGACCCAACTCACAGATACGCAGTATTTT. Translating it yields CASSKTQLTDTQYF.

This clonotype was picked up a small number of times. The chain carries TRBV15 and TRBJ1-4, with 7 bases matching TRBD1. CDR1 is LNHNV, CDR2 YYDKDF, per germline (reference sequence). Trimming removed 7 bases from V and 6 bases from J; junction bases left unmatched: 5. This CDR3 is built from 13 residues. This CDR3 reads CATTGQSHEKLFF. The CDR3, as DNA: TGTGCCACCACGGGACAGTCCCATGAAAAACTGTTTTTT.

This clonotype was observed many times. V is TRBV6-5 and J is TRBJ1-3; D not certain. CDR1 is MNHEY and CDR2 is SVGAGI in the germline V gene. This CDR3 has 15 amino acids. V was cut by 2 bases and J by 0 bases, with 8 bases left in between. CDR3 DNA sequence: TGTGCCAGCAGTTACGATGGCAGCTCTGGAAACACCATATATTTT. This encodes CASSYDGSSGNTIYF.

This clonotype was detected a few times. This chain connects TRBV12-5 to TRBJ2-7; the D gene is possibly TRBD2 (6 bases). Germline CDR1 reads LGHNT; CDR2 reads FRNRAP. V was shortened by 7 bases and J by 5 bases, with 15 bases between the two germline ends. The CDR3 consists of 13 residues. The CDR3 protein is CASARDFSHEQYF. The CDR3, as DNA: TGTGCTAGTGCCCGGGACTTCTCTCACGAGCAGTACTTC.

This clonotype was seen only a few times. CDR3 in DNA: TGTGCTAGAACAACTAATGAAAAACTGTTTTTT. It encodes CARTTNEKLFF. The J gene is TRBJ1-4, the V gene TRBV12-5, with unresolved D. The CDR3 runs to 11 residues. V dropped 9 bases and J dropped 0 bases, with 2 bases sitting between them. Germline CDR1 reads LGHNT; CDR2 reads FRNRAP.

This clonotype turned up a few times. CDR3 residues: CASSPGQGSEAFF. CDR3 sequence (DNA): TGTGCCAGCTCACCAGGGCAGGGGTCTGAAGCTTTCTTT. V and J are TRBV18 and TRBJ1-1, with a possible D match to TRBD1 (6 bases). V gave up 2 bases and J gave up 6 bases, with 10 bases separating them. The germline V gene has CDR1 KGHSH and CDR2 LQKENI. The CDR3 is 13 amino acids.

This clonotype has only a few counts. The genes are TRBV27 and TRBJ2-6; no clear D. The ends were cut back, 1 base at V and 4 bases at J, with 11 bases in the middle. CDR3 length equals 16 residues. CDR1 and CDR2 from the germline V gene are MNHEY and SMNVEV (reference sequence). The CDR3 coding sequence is TGTGCCAGCAGTTTATTTTCTGTGGCCGGGGCCAACGTCCTGACTTTC. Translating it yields CASSLFSVAGANVLTF.

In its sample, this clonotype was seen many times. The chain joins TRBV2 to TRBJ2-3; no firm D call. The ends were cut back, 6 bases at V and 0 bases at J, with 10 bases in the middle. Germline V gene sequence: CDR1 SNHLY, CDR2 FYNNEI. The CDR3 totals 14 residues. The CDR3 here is CASSDKTSTDTQYF. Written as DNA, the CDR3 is TGTGCCAGCAGCGATAAGACCAGCACAGATACGCAGTATTTT.

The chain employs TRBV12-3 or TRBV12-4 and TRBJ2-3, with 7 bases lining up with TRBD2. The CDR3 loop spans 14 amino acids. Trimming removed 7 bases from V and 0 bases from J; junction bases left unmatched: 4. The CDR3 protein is CASTLGGSTDTQYF. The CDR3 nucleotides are TGTGCCAGCACTTTGGGGGGGAGCACAGATACGCAGTATTTT.

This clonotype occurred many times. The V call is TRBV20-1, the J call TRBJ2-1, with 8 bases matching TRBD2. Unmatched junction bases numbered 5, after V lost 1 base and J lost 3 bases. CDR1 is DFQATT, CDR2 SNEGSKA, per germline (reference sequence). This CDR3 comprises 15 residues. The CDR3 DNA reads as TGCAGTGCTAGAGGAACGAGCGGGGGCTACAATGAGCAGTTCTTC. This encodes CSARGTSGGYNEQFF.

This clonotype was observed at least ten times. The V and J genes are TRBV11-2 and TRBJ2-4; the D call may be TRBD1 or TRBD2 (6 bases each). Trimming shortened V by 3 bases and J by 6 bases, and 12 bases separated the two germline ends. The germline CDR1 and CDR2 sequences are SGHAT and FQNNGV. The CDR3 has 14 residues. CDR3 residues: CASSFYGGRNIQYF. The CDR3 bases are TGTGCCAGCAGCTTCTACGGGGGCAGAAACATTCAGTACTTC.

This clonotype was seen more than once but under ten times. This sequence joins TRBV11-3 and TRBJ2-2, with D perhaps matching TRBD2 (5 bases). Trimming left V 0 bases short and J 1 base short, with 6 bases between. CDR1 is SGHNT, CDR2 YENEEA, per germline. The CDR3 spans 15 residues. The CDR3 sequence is CASSLDRGNTGELFF. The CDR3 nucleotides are TGTGCCAGCAGCTTAGATCGGGGGAACACCGGGGAGCTGTTTTTT.

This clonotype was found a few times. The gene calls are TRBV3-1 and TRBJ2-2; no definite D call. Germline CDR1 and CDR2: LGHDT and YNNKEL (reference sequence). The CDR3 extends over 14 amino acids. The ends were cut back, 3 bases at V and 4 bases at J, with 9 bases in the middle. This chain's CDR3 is CASSQLDPTGELFF. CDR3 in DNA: TGTGCCAGCAGCCAGCTAGACCCCACCGGGGAGCTGTTTTTT.

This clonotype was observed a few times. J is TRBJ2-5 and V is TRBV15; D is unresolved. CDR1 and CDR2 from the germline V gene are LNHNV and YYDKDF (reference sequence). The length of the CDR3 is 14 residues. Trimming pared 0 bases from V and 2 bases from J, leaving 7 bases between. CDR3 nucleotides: TGTGCCACCAGCAGAGAACTTCCACAAGAGACCCAGTACTTC. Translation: CATSRELPQETQYF. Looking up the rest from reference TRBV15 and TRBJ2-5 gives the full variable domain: DAMVIQNPRYQVTQFGKPVTLSCSQTLNHNVMYWYQQKSSQAPKLLFHYYDKDFNNEADTPDNFQSRRPNTSFCFLDIRSPGLGDTAMYLCATSRELPQETQYFGPGTRLLVL.

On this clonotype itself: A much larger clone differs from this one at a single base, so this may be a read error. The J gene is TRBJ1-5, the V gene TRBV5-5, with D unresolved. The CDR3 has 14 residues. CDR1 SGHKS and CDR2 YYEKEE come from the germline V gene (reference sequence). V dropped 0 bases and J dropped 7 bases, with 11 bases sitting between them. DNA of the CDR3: TGTGCCAGCAGCTTGGACATGAGAGAGCAGCCCCAGCATTTT. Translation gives CASSLDMREQPQHF.

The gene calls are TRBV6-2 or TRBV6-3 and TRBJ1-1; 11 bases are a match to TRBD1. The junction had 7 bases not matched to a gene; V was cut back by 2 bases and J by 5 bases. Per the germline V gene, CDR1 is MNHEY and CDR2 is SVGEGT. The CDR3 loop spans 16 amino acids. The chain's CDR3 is CASSYVGTGGRTEAFF. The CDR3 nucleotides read TGTGCCAGCAGTTACGTTGGGACAGGGGGTCGGACTGAAGCTTTCTTT.

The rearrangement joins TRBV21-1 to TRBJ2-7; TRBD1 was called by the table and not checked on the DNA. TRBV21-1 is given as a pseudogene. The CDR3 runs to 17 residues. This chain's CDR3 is CASSKTPSGQESYEQYF. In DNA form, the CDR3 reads TGTGCCAGCAGCAAAACGCCGTCGGGACAGGAGTCGTACGAGCAGTACTTC.

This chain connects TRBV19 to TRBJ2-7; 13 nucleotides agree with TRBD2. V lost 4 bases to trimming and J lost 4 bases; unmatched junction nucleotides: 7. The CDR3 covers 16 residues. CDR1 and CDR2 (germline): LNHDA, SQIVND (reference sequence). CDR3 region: CASSTTSGGPLYEQYF. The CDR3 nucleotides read TGTGCCAGTAGTACGACTAGCGGGGGGCCCCTGTACGAGCAGTACTTC. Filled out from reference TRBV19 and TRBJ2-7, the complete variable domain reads DGGITQSPKYLFRKEGQNVTLSCEQNLNHDAMYWYRQDPGQGLRLIYYSQIVNDFQKGDIAEGYSVSREKKESFPLTVTSAQKNPTAFYLCASSTTSGGPLYEQYFGPGTRLTVT.

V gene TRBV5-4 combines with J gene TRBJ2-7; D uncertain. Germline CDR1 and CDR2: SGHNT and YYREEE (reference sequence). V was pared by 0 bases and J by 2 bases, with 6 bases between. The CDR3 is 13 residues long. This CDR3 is CASSLGSTYEQYF. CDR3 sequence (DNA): TGTGCCAGCAGCTTGGGCAGCACCTACGAGCAGTACTTC.

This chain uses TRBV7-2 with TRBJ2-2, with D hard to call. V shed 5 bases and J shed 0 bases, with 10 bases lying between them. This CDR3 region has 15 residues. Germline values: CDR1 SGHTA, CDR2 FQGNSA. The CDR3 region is CASSLRPANTGELFF. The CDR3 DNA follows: TGTGCCAGCAGCCTCAGGCCGGCGAACACCGGGGAGCTGTTTTTT.

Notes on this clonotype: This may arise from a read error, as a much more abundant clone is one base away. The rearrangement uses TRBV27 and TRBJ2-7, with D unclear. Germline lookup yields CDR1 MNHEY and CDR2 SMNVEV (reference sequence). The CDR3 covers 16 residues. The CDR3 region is CASSYRSDPIPYKQYF. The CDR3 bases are TGTGCCAGCAGTTATCGAAGCGACCCAATACCCTACAAGCAGTACTTC.

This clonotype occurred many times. DNA for the CDR3: TGTGCCAGCAGCTACGAAGAGACCCAGTACTTC. Amino acids: CASSYEETQYF. V usage is TRBV2 and J usage is TRBJ2-5; D unclear. The CDR3 has 11 amino acids. Trimming stripped 6 bases from V and 3 bases from J, with 5 bases between. Germline loops: CDR1 SNHLY, CDR2 FYNNEI.

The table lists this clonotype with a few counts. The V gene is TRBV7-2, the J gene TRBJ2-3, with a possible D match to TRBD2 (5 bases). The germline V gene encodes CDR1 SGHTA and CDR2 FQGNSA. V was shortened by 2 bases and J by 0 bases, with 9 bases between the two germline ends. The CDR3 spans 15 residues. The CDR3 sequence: CASSLNLASTDTQYF. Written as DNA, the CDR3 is TGTGCCAGCAGCTTAAATCTAGCTAGCACAGATACGCAGTATTTT.